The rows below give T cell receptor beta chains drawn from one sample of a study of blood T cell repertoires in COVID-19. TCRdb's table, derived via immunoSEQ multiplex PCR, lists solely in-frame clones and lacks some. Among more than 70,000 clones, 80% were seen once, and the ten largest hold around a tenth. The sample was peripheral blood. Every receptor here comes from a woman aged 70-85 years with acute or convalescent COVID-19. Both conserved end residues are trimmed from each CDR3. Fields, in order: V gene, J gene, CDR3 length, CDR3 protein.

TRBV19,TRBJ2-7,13,ASSITSGGAYEQY
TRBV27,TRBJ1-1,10,ASSLDGEIAF
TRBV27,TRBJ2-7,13,ASSFWGLAGVEKY
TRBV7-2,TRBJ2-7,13,ASSPRTGGQDEQY
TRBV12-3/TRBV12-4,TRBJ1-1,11,ASSLSWNTEAF
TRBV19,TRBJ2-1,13,ASSTGGADYNEQF
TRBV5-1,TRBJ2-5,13,ASSLLDRVQETQY
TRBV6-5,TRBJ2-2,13,ASSITGWSTGELF
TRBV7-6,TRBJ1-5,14,ASSLGPFTSNQPQH
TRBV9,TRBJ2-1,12,ASSEGQFYNEQF
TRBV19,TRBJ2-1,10,ATRRAGHEQF